This entry concerns a single T cell receptor (beta chain). The data stem from a study of blood T cell repertoires in COVID-19. Study-wide context: Nucleic acid was either cDNA or gDNA, and it came from T cells, B-cell-depleted T cells, or PBMCs.

Methods used by the authors: Reference gene primer amplification yielded estimated nucleated cell counts. The protocol was immunoSEQ multiplex PCR, while the TCRdb copy is restricted to in-frame clones and leaves out a portion. The DNA gave D and trimming, while V, J and clone size come from that table. The sample lists tens of thousands of clones, around nine tenths occurring once. Trimming removed 0 bases from V and 6 bases from J; junction bases left unmatched: 3. CDR3 size: 15 residues. Per the germline V gene, CDR1 is SGHRS and CDR2 is YFSETQ. This TCR was recovered from a man aged 45-65 years with acute or convalescent COVID-19. What was sequenced was peripheral blood. The chain links TRBV5-1 to TRBJ1-4, with 9 bases lining up with TRBD1. CDR3 nucleotides: TGCGCCAGCAGCTTGGGCCGACAGGGGGATGAAAAACTGTTTTTT. Its translation: CASSLGRQGDEKLFF. The full variable domain, rest sourced from reference TRBV5-1 and TRBJ1-4, is KAGVTQTPRYLIKTRGQQVTLSCSPISGHRSVSWYQQTPGQGLQFLFEYFSETQRNKGNFPGRFSGRQFSNSRSEMNVSTLELGDSALYLCASSLGRQGDEKLFFGSGTQLSVL.